Listed here are 8 T cell receptor beta chains from one sample, sequenced in a study of cytomegalovirus exposure and HLA in healthy donors. Assay: immunoSEQ multiplex PCR; the TCRdb copy retains only in-frame clones and omits some. The sample includes about 360,000 clones, 86% of them seen just once. The sample comprised PBMCs. These receptors were obtained from a woman aged 18-30 years in good health and CMV-seronegative.

The rearrangement uses TRBV7-9 and TRBJ1-5; TRBD1 matches at 11 bases. CDR1 and CDR2 from the germline V gene are SEHNR and FQNEAQ (reference sequence). V trimming: 5 bases; J trimming: 0 bases; junction bases outside the gene matches: 9. CDR3 length: 18 residues. CDR3 in amino acids: CASSRWDRGFLSNQPQHF. The CDR3 nucleotides are TGTGCCAGCAGCCGGTGGGACAGGGGGTTTCTTAGCAATCAGCCCCAGCATTTT.

This chain links TRBV28 with TRBJ1-6; D may be TRBD1 (5 bases). CDR3 length: 14 residues. The germline V gene encodes CDR1 MDHEN and CDR2 SYDVKM. The V end lost 6 bases, the J end lost 9 bases, and 15 bases lay between the germline ends. CDR3 residues: CASSSSTVRSPLHF. CDR3 sequence (DNA): TGTGCCAGCAGCTCCTCGACAGTACGTTCACCCCTCCACTTT.

This clone showed up just once. The rearrangement uses TRBV6-5 and TRBJ1-6; tentatively, D is TRBD1 (6 bases). The ends were cut back, 2 bases at V and 8 bases at J, with 13 bases in the middle. Germline CDR1 reads MNHEY; CDR2 reads SVGAGI. The CDR3 runs 15 residues. CDR3 DNA sequence: TGTGCCAGCAGTTACGGTGGGCAGGGGTATTCACCCCTCCACTTT. It encodes CASSYGGQGYSPLHF.

This chain links TRBV7-8 with TRBJ1-5, with D unclear. CDR3 length: 17 amino acids. Germline lookup yields CDR1 SGHVS and CDR2 FQNEAQ. Trimming cost V 5 bases and J 1 base, with 18 bases left between them. The CDR3 loop reads CASSPVPPRGSNQPQHF. The CDR3 DNA reads as TGTGCCAGCAGCCCGGTACCCCCTCGAGGCAGCAATCAGCCCCAGCATTTT.

The chain uses TRBV19 and TRBJ2-7; the match to TRBD1 covers 10 bases. The CDR3 length is 15 residues. Germline V gene data show CDR1 as LNHDA and CDR2 as SQIVND (reference sequence). Unmatched junction bases numbered 5, after V lost 5 bases and J lost 1 base. As DNA, the CDR3 is TGTGCCAGTAGTGTCCGGGACAGGGGTTCCTACGAGCAGTACTTC. Its translation: CASSVRDRGSYEQYF.

This chain uses TRBV27 with TRBJ2-2; 7 bases are a match to TRBD1. Germline V gene lookup returns CDR1 MNHEY and CDR2 SMNVEV (reference sequence). The CDR3 totals 14 residues. J was trimmed by 1 base and V by 6 bases; bases with no gene match: 2. As DNA, the CDR3 is TGTGCCAGCAGCAGGACAGGGAACACCGGGGAGCTGTTTTTT. Encoded protein: CASSRTGNTGELFF.

This chain uses TRBV28 with TRBJ2-5; D is undetermined. Trimming shortened V by 3 bases and J by 2 bases, and 13 bases separated the two germline ends. Germline-derived CDR1 and CDR2 are MDHEN and SYDVKM. This CDR3 region has 15 residues. The CDR3 sequence: CASSFVRIAQETQYF. The DNA for the CDR3 is TGTGCCAGCAGTTTTGTGAGGATCGCGCAAGAGACCCAGTACTTC.

The J gene is TRBJ2-7, the V gene TRBV7-8; D is ambiguous. Trimming left V 0 bases short and J 3 bases short, with 12 bases between. This CDR3 comprises 15 residues. Germline lookup yields CDR1 SGHVS and CDR2 FQNEAQ. The CDR3 loop is CASSLAVSTHYEQYF. CDR3 DNA: TGTGCCAGCAGCTTAGCCGTATCGACACACTACGAGCAGTACTTC.